Here is one TCR beta chain with its context. Its target is unknown. At the DNA level, this CDR3 is encoded by other sequences in the same sample as well. The primer mix had 60 Vbeta and 13 Jbeta primers. Clones were read by immunoSEQ multiplex PCR, and TCRdb kept only the in-frame ones, dropping some. This table holds 150,000 to 200,000 clones, about three quarters found once. This entry comes from a study of cytomegalovirus exposure and HLA in healthy donors. Donors showed nominal health when sampled, although they likely had unrecorded immune exposures. V lost 6 bases to trimming and J lost 10 bases; unmatched junction nucleotides: 10. The CDR3 totals 14 residues. Germline CDR1 MNHEY, CDR2 SVGAGI. Whole-study results and caveats: Reportedly, fewer N-insertions than the approximately 610-donor mean appeared in an Asian-associated ancestry cluster in a later analysis.

Sequencing was performed on PBMCs. The V gene is TRBV6-5, the J gene TRBJ1-1; TRBD1 agrees at 11 bases. This TCR derives from a woman aged 45-65 years in good health and CMV-seropositive. The CDR3 sequence: CASRKGGQGASAFF. CDR3 DNA sequence: TGTGCCAGCAGAAAAGGTGGACAGGGGGCTTCAGCTTTCTTT.